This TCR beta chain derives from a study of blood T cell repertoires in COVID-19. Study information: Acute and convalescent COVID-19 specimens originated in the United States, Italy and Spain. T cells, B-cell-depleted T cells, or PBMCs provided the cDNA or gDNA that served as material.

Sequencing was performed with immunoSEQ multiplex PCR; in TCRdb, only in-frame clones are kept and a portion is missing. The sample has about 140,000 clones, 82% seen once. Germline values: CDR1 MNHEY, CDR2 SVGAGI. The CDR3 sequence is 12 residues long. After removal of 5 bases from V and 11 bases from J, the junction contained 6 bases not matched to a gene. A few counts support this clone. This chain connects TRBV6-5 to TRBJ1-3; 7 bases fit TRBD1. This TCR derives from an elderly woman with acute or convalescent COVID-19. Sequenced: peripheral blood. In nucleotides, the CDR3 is TGTGCCAGCAGTCTTGGACAGGATGCCATATATTTT. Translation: CASSLGQDAIYF.